This TCR beta chain was obtained from a study of regulatory T cells in long-lasting Graves disease. Overall study results and limits: What was studied was peripheral blood only, and not thyroid tissue. The TCR repertoire of persistent Graves' patients was less diverse than that of newly diagnosed ones.

This sample's time point: newly diagnosed GD, antithyroid drugs for less than 3 months. There was RNA extracted from PBMCs, and the TCR library was made from it. For TCR beta, libraries came from iRepertoire HTBI primers and Arm-PCR of CDR3 regions. Via MiXCR, TCRdb re-called the multiplex PCR reads, giving one row per CDR3 protein. The data hold more than 400,000 distinct CDR3 sequences, with 15% to 20% observed a single time. This CDR3 contains 14 residues. Between the trimmed V and J ends, which lost 4 bases and 0 bases, there was a span of 13 bases. Germline V gene lookup returns CDR1 GTSNPN and CDR2 SVGIG (reference sequence). This clonotype was observed at least ten times. What it recognizes is unknown. The data were also submitted as part of a second study, on T cells in Graves' hyperthyroidism and ophthalmopathy. From that paper: RT-PCR in the first round (using the HTBI primer set) targeted the TCR CDR3. Blood also contained most expanded thyroid clonotypes above 0.001.

This rearrangement joins TRBV30 to TRBJ2-7; D uncertain. The TCR sequence derives from a man between 35 and 55 years old with Graves disease. Here the sequenced sample was peripheral blood mononuclear cells (PBMCs), taken at new diagnosis, from a patient treated with antithyroid drugs. CDR3: CAWTRDLTSYEQYF. The CDR3 DNA sequence: TGTGCCTGGACCCGAGATCTCACCTCCTACGAGCAGTACTTC.